This passage covers 26 T cell receptor beta chains from one sample sequenced in a study of blood T cells in healthy people across ages. With a J-beta primer mix and a sample-barcoded 5' primer, a second PCR ran about 7 to 12 cycles. One entry per CDR3 protein results from TCRdb running MiXCR on the 5' RACE reads. The profile shows roughly 2 million distinct CDR3 sequences, around 48% of them singletons. Source material: blood. These receptors all come from a woman between 40 and 55 years old in good health.

This clonotype was seen a few times. V is TRBV7-2 and J is TRBJ2-3; D unclear. CDR3 length: 13 amino acids. The V gene's germline CDR1 is SGHTA and CDR2 FQGNSA. V was shortened by 3 bases and J by 0 bases, with 4 bases between the two germline ends. As DNA, the CDR3 is TGTGCCAGCAGCTTCATAAGCACAGATACGCAGTATTTT. Protein sequence: CASSFISTDTQYF.

The chain uses TRBV24-1 and TRBJ1-2; TRBD1 aligns across 7 bases. The V gene's germline CDR1 is KGHDR and CDR2 SFDVKD. The CDR3 contains 13 residues. After removal of 6 bases from V and 7 bases from J, the junction contained 7 bases not matched to a gene. CDR3 DNA: TGTGCCACCAGTCCGACAGGGATGGGTGGCTACACCTTC. Amino acid sequence: CATSPTGMGGYTF.

The sample holds a few counts of this clonotype. V is TRBV29-1 and J is TRBJ2-1, with TRBD2 matching over 15 bases. The CDR3 extends over 14 amino acids. Germline CDR1 reads SQVTM; CDR2 reads ANQGSEA. With V trimmed by 6 bases and J by 8 bases, 5 bases remained unmatched. The CDR3 protein is CSVIGLAGGDEQFF. In nucleotides, the CDR3 is TGCAGCGTAATCGGACTAGCGGGAGGGGATGAGCAGTTCTTC.

V and J are TRBV6-6 and TRBJ2-1; D is unclear. Germline V gene data show CDR1 as MNHNY and CDR2 as SVGAGI (reference sequence). V was trimmed by 0 bases and J by 4 bases, leaving 16 bases between them. This CDR3 is built from 17 residues. The CDR3 nucleotides are TGTGCCAGCAGTTACTCACCGACACCCACCTTATACAATGAGCAGTTCTTC. Translation gives CASSYSPTPTLYNEQFF.

The genes are TRBV27 and TRBJ2-1; TRBD2 matches at 9 bases. This CDR3 is built from 17 residues. The germline CDR1 and CDR2 sequences are MNHEY and SMNVEV (reference sequence). The V and J ends lost 4 bases and 0 bases, in that order; junction bases with no gene match: 7. CDR3 nucleotides: TGTGCCAGCAGTTCCTCGCGGGGGGGCTTCTCCTACAATGAGCAGTTCTTC. It encodes CASSSSRGGFSYNEQFF.

The chain combines TRBV3-1 with TRBJ2-1, with 8 bases that match TRBD2. This CDR3 has 15 residues. Germline V gives CDR1 LGHDT, CDR2 YNNKEL (reference sequence). Trimming took 11 bases from V and 0 from J; bases not matched to a gene: 9. CDR3 nucleotide sequence: TGTGCCGGCATCAAAAGCGGGAGCTCCTACAATGAGCAGTTCTTC. Translation: CAGIKSGSSYNEQFF.

The chain has TRBV4-3 and TRBJ1-2; no reliable D call. Trimming removed 0 bases at V and 5 bases at J, with 16 bases between. The CDR3 extends over 16 amino acids. Germline lookup yields CDR1 LGHNA and CDR2 YSLEER. CDR3 amino acids: CASSQDEARSIYGYTF. For the CDR3, the DNA is TGCGCCAGCAGCCAAGATGAGGCCAGGAGTATTTATGGCTACACCTTC.

This clonotype has only a few counts. This chain links TRBV2 with TRBJ1-5; D ambiguous. This CDR3 contains 14 residues. CDR1 is SNHLY, CDR2 FYNNEI, per germline. Trimming left V 6 bases short and J 2 bases short, with 11 bases between. In nucleotides, the CDR3 is TGTGCCAGCAGAGTCGGTCTACGCAATCAGCCCCAGCATTTT. Residues: CASRVGLRNQPQHF. Using reference TRBV2 and TRBJ1-5 for the parts outside the CDR3, the full variable domain is EPEVTQTPSHQVTQMGQEVILRCVPISNHLYFYWYRQILGQKVEFLVSFYNNEISEKSEIFDDQFSVERPDGSNFTLKIRSTKLEDSAMYFCASRVGLRNQPQHFGDGTRLSIL.

This sequence joins TRBV6-2 or TRBV6-3 and TRBJ2-1; D perhaps matches TRBD2 (7 bases). CDR3 size: 15 residues. CDR1 MNHEY and CDR2 SVGEGT come from the germline V gene. V lost 5 bases to trimming and J lost 5 bases, with 16 bases between them. DNA for the CDR3: TGTGCCAGCAGTGACGGGGGGCACTCAAACAATGAGCAGTTCTTC. It encodes CASSDGGHSNNEQFF.

The DNA for the CDR3 is TGCAGTGCTCCGCTAACGGGGCTCAAAAACATTCAGTACTTC. It translates to CSAPLTGLKNIQYF. The chain uses TRBV20-1 and TRBJ2-4; either TRBD1 or TRBD2 may fit D (5 bases each). Trimming left V 5 bases short and J 3 bases short, with 14 bases between. The CDR3 spans 14 residues. Germline assignment: CDR1 DFQATT and CDR2 SNEGSKA (reference sequence).

The chain uses TRBV19 and TRBJ2-1, with D maybe TRBD2 (5 bases). Trimming removed 9 bases from V and 4 bases from J, with 16 bases in between. CDR3 length: 14 residues. Germline V gives CDR1 LNHDA, CDR2 SQIVND (reference sequence). The CDR3 DNA reads as TGTGCCAGCGGGGTGGCAGAAGTATACAATGAGCAGTTCTTC. It codes for CASGVAEVYNEQFF. Full variable domain (outside the CDR3, taken from reference TRBV19 and TRBJ2-1): DGGITQSPKYLFRKEGQNVTLSCEQNLNHDAMYWYRQDPGQGLRLIYYSQIVNDFQKGDIAEGYSVSREKKESFPLTVTSAQKNPTAFYLCASGVAEVYNEQFFGPGTRLTVL.

Only a few counts were recorded for this clonotype. This chain connects TRBV25-1 to TRBJ1-2; 7 bases match TRBD1. Unmatched junction bases numbered 9, after V lost 6 bases and J lost 5 bases. The germline gives CDR1 MGHDK, CDR2 SYGVNS. This CDR3 is built from 14 residues. This CDR3 is CASRHRDSRYGYTF. The CDR3 bases are TGTGCCAGCAGACACCGGGACAGCAGATATGGCTACACCTTC.

This clonotype was detected a few times. J is TRBJ2-5 and V is TRBV20-1, with 7 bases aligning to TRBD2. From germline, CDR1 is DFQATT and CDR2 SNEGSKA (reference sequence). V gave up 6 bases and J gave up 3 bases; unmatched junction bases: 7. The CDR3 sequence is 13 residues long. CDR3 amino acids: CSATLAVKETQYF. CDR3 coding DNA: TGCAGTGCCACTCTAGCGGTGAAAGAGACCCAGTACTTC.

This chain uses TRBV6-5 with TRBJ1-2; 9 bases line up with TRBD1. Germline loops: CDR1 MNHEY, CDR2 SVGAGI. Trimming cost V 6 bases and J 7 bases; bases outside gene matches: 12. This CDR3 has 15 residues. The CDR3 is CASRRFTGGAFGYTF. The CDR3 coding sequence is TGTGCCAGCAGAAGATTCACAGGGGGCGCGTTTGGCTACACCTTC.

V is TRBV7-2 and J is TRBJ2-7; 8 nucleotides align to TRBD2. Near its end, the DNA agrees better with TRBJ2-5, so the J call may be wrong. The germline gives CDR1 SGHTA, CDR2 FQGNSA. This CDR3 contains 16 residues. As DNA, the CDR3 is TGTGCCAGCAGCTTAGCGGTTAGCGGGGCTCAAGAGACCCAGTACTTC. It specifies CASSLAVSGAQETQYF.

The chain carries TRBV20-1 and TRBJ2-2; 7 positions match TRBD1. Germline V gives CDR1 DFQATT, CDR2 SNEGSKA (reference sequence). Losses at the gene ends were 5 bases for V and 3 bases for J; bases not matched to a gene: 9. The CDR3 is made up of 15 amino acids. The CDR3 region is CSARPGTEYTGELFF. CDR3 DNA sequence: TGCAGTGCTCGCCCCGGGACAGAATACACCGGGGAGCTGTTTTTT.

The DNA of the CDR3 is TGTGCCAGCAGCCAAGTGCGGTGGGGACAGAACCCATACAGAAGCACAGATACGCAGTATTTT. The encoded protein is CASSQVRWGQNPYRSTDTQYF. The chain employs TRBV3-1 and TRBJ2-3; 7 positions match TRBD1. Trimming removed 1 base from V and 0 bases from J; junction bases left unmatched: 19. The CDR3 is 21 residues long. CDR1 LGHDT and CDR2 YNNKEL come from the germline V gene (reference sequence).

V is TRBV4-3 and J is TRBJ2-4; TRBD2 matches at 11 bases. The CDR3 has 16 amino acids. V was pared by 2 bases and J by 5 bases, with 5 bases of the junction left unmatched. Germline-derived CDR1 and CDR2 are LGHNA and YSLEER. CDR3 sequence (DNA): TGCGCCAGCAGCCAAATAGCGGGGGGGCCGGAAAACATTCAGTACTTC. This translates into CASSQIAGGPENIQYF.

The V gene is TRBV19, the J gene TRBJ1-4; possibly TRBD1 for D (6 bases). The germline V gene encodes CDR1 LNHDA and CDR2 SQIVND (reference sequence). CDR3 length: 15 residues. Trimming shortened V by 4 bases and J by 1 base, and 10 bases separated the two germline ends. The CDR3 loop is CASSKTGLTNEKLFF. The CDR3 DNA is TGTGCCAGTAGTAAGACAGGTTTAACTAATGAAAAACTGTTTTTT.

This clonotype was seen a few times. This sequence joins TRBV20-1 and TRBJ2-7, with 8 nucleotides matching TRBD2. V lost 6 bases, J lost 3 bases, and 7 bases stayed unmatched. CDR3 length: 13 residues. Germline CDR1 is DFQATT and CDR2 is SNEGSKA (reference sequence). CDR3 coding DNA: TGCAGTGCCCCCCGGGGGGGCATCTACGAGCAGTACTTC. This translates into CSAPRGGIYEQYF.

V and J are TRBV9 and TRBJ1-2; no firm D call. CDR1 SGDLS and CDR2 YYNGEE come from the germline V gene. V was shortened by 3 bases and J by 8 bases, with 11 bases between the two germline ends. The length of the CDR3 is 12 residues. Here the CDR3 reads CASSGRSKGYTF. The CDR3 DNA reads as TGTGCCAGCAGCGGACGGTCGAAGGGCTACACCTTC.

This clonotype has a count of ten or more. The chain is built from TRBV6-6 and TRBJ2-3; the match to TRBD2 covers 8 bases. CDR1 is MNHNY, CDR2 SVGAGI, per germline (reference sequence). This CDR3 contains 13 residues. With 7 bases clipped from V and 3 bases from J, the junction kept 3 bases outside the gene matches. This CDR3 is CASKAGGTDTQYF. CDR3 nucleotide sequence: TGTGCCAGCAAGGCGGGGGGAACAGATACGCAGTATTTT.

This clonotype appeared many times. The V and J genes are TRBV29-1 and TRBJ2-5; 8 bases map to TRBD1. V lost 4 bases to trimming and J lost 4 bases; unmatched junction nucleotides: 2. Germline CDR1 is SQVTM and CDR2 is ANQGSEA. The CDR3 sequence is 12 residues long. The chain's CDR3 is CSVGQGRETQYF. Written as DNA, the CDR3 is TGCAGCGTTGGACAGGGGAGAGAGACCCAGTACTTC.

The V call is TRBV24-1, the J call TRBJ2-3; TRBD2 matches 8 bases. The germline V gene has CDR1 KGHDR and CDR2 SFDVKD. The ends lost 4 bases at V and 4 bases at J; junction bases unmatched: 9. The CDR3 is 16 residues long. The CDR3 DNA sequence: TGTGCCACCAGTGACCATAGCGGGAATTTTGCAGATACGCAGTATTTT. Its protein is CATSDHSGNFADTQYF.

The chain combines TRBV9 with TRBJ2-5; TRBD1 is a possible D gene (5 bases). The J call is in doubt because the DNA end fits TRBJ2-4 better. Germline V gives CDR1 SGDLS, CDR2 YYNGEE. The CDR3 runs to 15 residues. CDR3 coding DNA: TGTGCCAGCAGCGTAGGGGGCAGTTCGGGAAACATTCAGTACTTC. This translates into CASSVGGSSGNIQYF.

The chain employs TRBV7-2 and TRBJ2-5; no clear D gene. CDR1 and CDR2 (germline): SGHTA, FQGNSA. With 1 base removed from V and 11 bases from J, the gap between germline ends came to 17 bases. The CDR3 is 14 amino acids. The chain's CDR3 is CASSLGVGASEQYF. CDR3 coding DNA: TGTGCCAGCAGCTTAGGGGTCGGAGCATCGGAGCAGTACTTC.